What follows are 28 T cell receptor beta chains derived from one specimen sequenced in a study of blood T cell repertoires in COVID-19. Repertoires were generated with immunoSEQ multiplex PCR, while TCRdb's copy carries only in-frame clones and drops some. The profile covers under 250,000 clones, with around 88% appearing a single time and just under 6.5% taken by the ten largest. The sample was peripheral blood. These receptors were collected from a woman under 40 with COVID-19, enrolled during active disease.

The chain is built from TRBV6-2 or TRBV6-3 and TRBJ2-1; 7 positions agree with TRBD2. Germline V CDR1 and CDR2: MNHEY, SVGEGT. This CDR3 spans 16 amino acids. Unmatched junction bases numbered 11, after V lost 0 bases and J lost 9 bases. The DNA of the CDR3 is TGTGCCAGCAGTTACTCCTCTAGCGGCCAGAGGGGTGAGCAGTTCTTC. It specifies CASSYSSSGQRGEQFF.

The chain employs TRBV11-3 and TRBJ2-3; D call uncertain. CDR1 is SGHNT, CDR2 YENEEA, per germline. This CDR3 spans 11 amino acids. Trimming shortened V by 3 bases and J by 6 bases, and 4 bases separated the two germline ends. The DNA of the CDR3 is TGTGCCAGCAGCTTCTTCGATACGCAGTATTTT. It is translated as CASSFFDTQYF. The variable domain in full, completed from reference TRBV11-3 and TRBJ2-3, reads EAGVVQSPRYKIIEKKQPVAFWCNPISGHNTLYWYLQNLGQGPELLIRYENEEAVDDSQLPKDRFSAERLKGVDSTLKIQPAELGDSAVYLCASSFFDTQYFGPGTRLTVL.

The gene calls are TRBV24-1 and TRBJ2-3, with D perhaps matching TRBD2 (6 bases). The V and J ends lost 1 base and 2 bases respectively, with 9 bases between them. Germline V gene sequence: CDR1 KGHDR, CDR2 SFDVKD. The CDR3 is made up of 15 amino acids. The CDR3 region is CATSDFWTTTDTQYF. The CDR3, as DNA: TGTGCCACCAGTGATTTTTGGACTACCACAGATACGCAGTATTTT.

V is TRBV5-1 and J is TRBJ1-2; D unresolved. The CDR3 is made up of 15 amino acids. Trimming took off 4 bases at V and 8 bases at J, with 21 bases between the two ends. The V gene's germline CDR1 is SGHRS and CDR2 YFSETQ. DNA for the CDR3: TGCGCCAGCAGCCCGGGCGGGGTTGTCCTCCGGGGCTACACCTTC. As protein: CASSPGGVVLRGYTF.

This rearrangement joins TRBV7-2 to TRBJ1-6, with unresolved D. CDR1 and CDR2 from the germline V gene are SGHTA and FQGNSA. The CDR3 consists of 15 residues. V dropped 5 bases and J dropped 9 bases, with 17 bases sitting between them. The CDR3 region has the DNA TGTGCCAGCAGCCCCGCCTCCGGGGTTTCTTCACCCCTCCACTTT. This codes for CASSPASGVSSPLHF. The variable domain in full, with the rest retrieved from reference TRBV7-2 and TRBJ1-6, is GAGVSQSPSNKVTEKGKDVELRCDPISGHTALYWYRQSLGQGLEFLIYFQGNSAPDKSGLPSDRFSAERTGGSVSTLTIQRTQQEDSAVYLCASSPASGVSSPLHFGNGTRLTVT.

This clone was recorded only once. The chain employs TRBV6-2 or TRBV6-3 and TRBJ1-2; 9 bases align to TRBD1. Germline values: CDR1 MNHEY, CDR2 SVGEGT. The CDR3 has 18 amino acids. The V gene end was trimmed by 2 bases and the J gene end by 5 bases; junction bases not matched to a gene: 15. CDR3 DNA: TGTGCCAGCAGTTACAGGAGGCGGGACAGGGCTTCGGGGTATGGCTACACCTTC. Translation: CASSYRRRDRASGYGYTF.

V is TRBV2 and J is TRBJ2-7; the D is unclear. V lost 6 bases and J 5 bases, leaving 8 bases between the germline ends. The length of the CDR3 is 11 residues. The V gene's germline CDR1 is SNHLY and CDR2 FYNNEI. The CDR3 nucleotides are TGTGCCAGCAGCCCCCCTGACGAGCAGTACTTC. Its protein is CASSPPDEQYF.

The chain links TRBV5-6 to TRBJ2-5; a weak D match, TRBD2 (6 bases). V lost 2 bases to trimming and J lost 3 bases, with 11 bases between them. The germline V gene encodes CDR1 SGHDT and CDR2 YYEEEE. The CDR3 contains 14 residues. CDR3 residues: CASSFPGLKETQYF. CDR3 nucleotides: TGTGCCAGCAGCTTCCCGGGACTCAAAGAGACCCAGTACTTC.

The chain employs TRBV18 and TRBJ2-5, with D unresolved. Germline V gene sequence: CDR1 KGHSH, CDR2 LQKENI. The CDR3 is 11 residues long. The V end lost 2 bases, the J end lost 6 bases, and 4 bases lay between the germline ends. The CDR3 DNA reads as TGTGCCAGCTCACCAAAGCAGACCCAGTACTTC. Amino acid sequence: CASSPKQTQYF.

The rearrangement joins TRBV7-2 to TRBJ2-7; 10 bases are a match to TRBD1. The ends lost 2 bases at V and 4 bases at J; junction bases unmatched: 5. CDR1 is SGHTA, CDR2 FQGNSA, per germline. The CDR3 is made up of 15 amino acids. The CDR3 nucleotides are TGTGCCAGCAGCTTACGCGGGACAGGGGCTTACGAGCAGTACTTC. Its translation is CASSLRGTGAYEQYF.

V and J are TRBV9 and TRBJ2-2, with 8 bases lining up with TRBD1. This CDR3 spans 16 amino acids. V shed 3 bases and J 6 bases; nucleotides not matched to a gene: 10. Germline CDR1 and CDR2: SGDLS and YYNGEE. The chain's CDR3 is CASSEQGQARAGELFF. As DNA, the CDR3 is TGTGCCAGCAGCGAACAGGGACAGGCCCGCGCCGGGGAGCTGTTTTTT.

J is TRBJ1-1 and V is TRBV9; D unclear. Trimming pared 2 bases from V and 5 bases from J, leaving 13 bases between. Germline CDR1 reads SGDLS; CDR2 reads YYNGEE. CDR3 size: 14 residues. As DNA, the CDR3 is TGTGCCAGCAGCGTTGCGCAGAGCGGGACTGAAGCTTTCTTT. Translated: CASSVAQSGTEAFF.

The chain carries TRBV5-1 and TRBJ1-5; D is ambiguous. This CDR3 comprises 15 residues. Between the trimmed V and J ends, which lost 4 bases and 7 bases, there was a span of 18 bases. The V gene's germline CDR1 is SGHRS and CDR2 YFSETQ. In nucleotides, the CDR3 is TGCGCCAGCAGCCCCCAGCCGGGGTCGGAGCAGCCCCAGCATTTT. Encoded protein: CASSPQPGSEQPQHF.

The chain employs TRBV10-3 and TRBJ2-3; 9 bases line up with TRBD1. After removal of 6 bases from V and 7 bases from J, the junction contained 8 bases not matched to a gene. The length of the CDR3 is 14 residues. In germline, CDR1 is ENHRY, CDR2 SYGVKD. The CDR3 DNA follows: TGTGCCATCAGCCAAACGGACAGGGGAAATACGCAGTATTTT. Translated, it gives CAISQTDRGNTQYF.

The rearrangement links TRBV7-2 to TRBJ1-2; 11 nucleotides line up with TRBD1. The CDR3 has 14 residues. Germline values: CDR1 SGHTA, CDR2 FQGNSA. The trim removed 3 bases at V and 3 bases at J, leaving 0 bases unmatched. Here the CDR3 reads CASSLGQGDYGYTF. Here the CDR3 DNA reads TGTGCCAGCAGCTTGGGACAGGGGGACTATGGCTACACCTTC.

The chain couples TRBV19 to TRBJ1-1; TRBD1 matches 9 bases. The CDR3 runs 15 residues. Unmatched junction bases numbered 8, after V lost 5 bases and J lost 4 bases. CDR1 is LNHDA, CDR2 SQIVND, per germline (reference sequence). The CDR3 sequence: CASSPKTGGFTEAFF. The CDR3 DNA follows: TGTGCCAGTAGTCCCAAGACAGGGGGTTTCACTGAAGCTTTCTTT.

The chain employs TRBV27 and TRBJ2-1; 8 bases agree with TRBD2. Trimming cost V 7 bases and J 4 bases; bases outside gene matches: 6. Germline V CDR1 and CDR2: MNHEY, SMNVEV (reference sequence). There are 14 residues in the CDR3. Written as DNA, the CDR3 is TGTGCCAGCAAAACGGGGGGGCCTTACAATGAGCAGTTCTTC. Its protein product is CASKTGGPYNEQFF.

V gene TRBV11-2 combines with J gene TRBJ2-7, with D possibly TRBD2 on 6 matching bases. The CDR3 sequence is 15 residues long. Trimming took 5 bases from V and 3 from J, leaving 17 bases between them. The germline V gene has CDR1 SGHAT and CDR2 FQNNGV. For the CDR3, the DNA is TGTGCCAGCAGCCCCGACCGGGACTGGATCTACGAGCAGTACTTC. Its translation: CASSPDRDWIYEQYF. Filled out from reference TRBV11-2 and TRBJ2-7, the complete variable domain reads EAGVAQSPRYKIIEKRQSVAFWCNPISGHATLYWYQQILGQGPKLLIQFQNNGVVDDSQLPKDRFSAERLKGVDSTLKIQPAKLEDSAVYLCASSPDRDWIYEQYFGPGTRLTVT.

J is TRBJ2-7 and V is TRBV10-3; 8 bases map to TRBD1. Looked up from germline, CDR1 is ENHRY and CDR2 is SYGVKD. Trimming removed 5 bases from V and 5 bases from J; junction bases left unmatched: 5. The CDR3 extends over 13 amino acids. This CDR3 is CAISQTGDHEQYV. CDR3 nucleotides: TGTGCCATCAGTCAGACAGGGGACCACGAGCAGTACGTC.

Notes on this clone: The junction departs from the called germline gene at one end, perhaps through a read error. The chain recombines TRBV19 with TRBJ1-2, with D possibly being TRBD1 (6 bases). Per the germline V gene, CDR1 is LNHDA and CDR2 is SQIVND (reference sequence). This CDR3 has 13 residues. The CDR3 here is CASSITGTPREDF. DNA for the CDR3: TGTGCCAGTAGTATTACCGGGACACCCCGTGAAGACTTC.

This clone has only one observation. The chain links TRBV7-9 to TRBJ1-5, with D perhaps matching TRBD1 (5 bases). CDR3 length: 14 amino acids. Germline values: CDR1 SEHNR, CDR2 FQNEAQ (reference sequence). With 4 bases removed from V and 5 bases from J, the gap between germline ends came to 12 bases. The CDR3 DNA sequence: TGTGCCAGCAGCTATGGGGGGTCTCATCAGCCCCAGCATTTT. Protein: CASSYGGSHQPQHF.

The chain links TRBV5-5 to TRBJ2-7; D is possibly TRBD1 (6 bases). The CDR3 runs to 16 residues. The germline V and J ends were trimmed by 7 bases and 12 bases, with 32 bases remaining between them. Germline loops: CDR1 SGHKS, CDR2 YYEKEE (reference sequence). CDR3 loop: CASPPRGRGSSPSLYV. As DNA, the CDR3 is TGTGCCAGCCCTCCTAGGGGCAGGGGTTCTTCCCCGTCCTTGTACGTC.

This rearrangement joins TRBV11-3 to TRBJ2-1; the D is unclear. This CDR3 spans 13 amino acids. In germline, CDR1 is SGHNT, CDR2 YENEEA. V was shortened by 5 bases and J by 4 bases, with 9 bases between the two germline ends. The DNA of the CDR3 is TGTGCCAGCAGCCCCTCCCAGTACAATGAGCAGTTCTTC. The encoded protein is CASSPSQYNEQFF.

The V call is TRBV4-3, the J call TRBJ2-2; 8 nucleotides align to TRBD2. The CDR3 spans 16 residues. V gave up 1 base and J gave up 10 bases; unmatched junction bases: 11. The V gene's germline CDR1 is LGHNA and CDR2 YSLEER. The DNA for the CDR3 is TGCGCCAGCAGCCAAGCCCCCCGGGGGGGCGGAGTGGAGCTGTTTTTT. Its translation is CASSQAPRGGGVELFF.

CDR3 sequence (DNA): TGTGCCAGCAGTTCATCAGACAGGTGGGACACTGAAGCTTTCTTT. It specifies CASSSSDRWDTEAFF. The chain uses TRBV28 and TRBJ1-1, with D perhaps TRBD1 (6 bases). The V gene lost 4 bases and the J gene lost 3 bases, with 15 bases spanning the gap. This CDR3 is 15 amino acids long. Germline-derived CDR1 and CDR2 are MDHEN and SYDVKM.

The chain is built from TRBV5-5 and TRBJ2-2, with D perhaps TRBD2 (6 bases). Trimming shortened V by 3 bases and J by 4 bases, and 19 bases separated the two germline ends. The CDR3 extends over 17 amino acids. Germline values: CDR1 SGHKS, CDR2 YYEKEE (reference sequence). CDR3 sequence: CASSSDPGLLSTGELFF. CDR3 bases: TGTGCCAGCAGCTCAGATCCGGGACTCTTAAGCACCGGGGAGCTGTTTTTT.

This clone was found a few times. The J gene is TRBJ2-2, the V gene TRBV3-1 (or the pseudogene TRBV3-2), with D perhaps matching TRBD2 (6 bases). Germline V gene lookup returns CDR1 LGHDT and CDR2 YNNKEL (reference sequence). This CDR3 comprises 15 residues. Trimming stripped 4 bases from V and 5 bases from J, with 14 bases between. CDR3 region: CASSPRDRRTGELFF. The CDR3 DNA follows: TGTGCCAGCAGCCCGCGGGACCGCCGGACCGGGGAGCTGTTTTTT.

This chain links TRBV5-1 with TRBJ1-1; TRBD1 might be the D (6 bases). The germline V and J ends were trimmed by 4 bases and 3 bases, with 13 bases remaining between them. This CDR3 has 14 residues. In germline, CDR1 is SGHRS, CDR2 YFSETQ. In DNA form, the CDR3 reads TGCGCCAGCAGCCCTAGGGGGGGCTACACTGAAGCTTTCTTT. It translates to CASSPRGGYTEAFF. Full variable domain (remainder filled in from reference TRBV5-1 and TRBJ1-1): KAGVTQTPRYLIKTRGQQVTLSCSPISGHRSVSWYQQTPGQGLQFLFEYFSETQRNKGNFPGRFSGRQFSNSRSEMNVSTLELGDSALYLCASSPRGGYTEAFFGQGTRLTVV.